A selection of T cell receptor beta chains follows, all from one sample in a study of T cell repertoires in cytomegalovirus infection. TCRdb redid the calling of the reads with MiXCR, one entry per CDR3 protein. The sample shows approximately 730,000 distinct CDR3 sequences, roughly 33% of them seen only once. For these TCRs, the target antigens are not known. The source was cultured PBMCs, collected from culture after CMV antigen stimulation. The receptors shown here come from a human donor in good health (CMV status not recorded). Some clones in this sample may be carry-over from other donors' samples. The CDR3 runs from the conserved cysteine through the conserved F or W. The D gene is left open where the match is weak. The size field is filled for only some rows; it gives once, few, many or a size class.

clone_size,d_call,v_call,j_call,cdr3_aa,cdr3_nt
few,TRBD2,TRBV4-3,TRBJ2-3,CASSQGGLAGTKGTQYF,TGCGCCAGCAGCCAGGGGGGACTAGCGGGAACCAAGGGTACGCAGTATTTT
.,TRBD1,TRBV27,TRBJ2-1,CASGQEEYNEQFF,TGTGCCAGCGGACAGGAGGAGTACAATGAGCAGTTCTTC
.,.,TRBV20-1,TRBJ1-5,CSARGGMGNQPQHF,TGCAGTGCTAGGGGGGGGATGGGCAATCAGCCCCAGCATTTT
few,TRBD1,TRBV7-2,TRBJ2-3,CASSPQRGRADTQYF,TGTGCCAGCAGCCCCCAGAGGGGGCGGGCAGATACGCAGTATTTT
.,.,TRBV5-1,TRBJ1-2,CASSSTGTESGYTF,TGCGCCAGCAGCTCAACCGGGACGGAAAGCGGCTACACCTTC
.,.,TRBV20-1,TRBJ1-3,CSARRSSGNTIYF,TGCAGTGCCCGTCGCTCCTCTGGAAACACCATATATTTT
many,.,TRBV7-2,TRBJ2-7,CASSLLVGGSSYEQYF,TGTGCCAGCAGCTTACTCGTGGGGGGAAGCTCCTACGAGCAGTACTTC
.,.,TRBV18,TRBJ2-1,CASSPLGAAYYNEQFF,TGTGCCAGCTCACCCCTAGGGGCGGCTTATTACAATGAGCAGTTCTTC
.,.,TRBV6-6,TRBJ1-6,CAITGTGWGSPLHF,TGTGCCATCACAGGCACAGGGTGGGGTTCACCCCTCCACTTT
few,.,TRBV7-6,TRBJ1-4,CASSLEVAEKLFF,TGTGCCAGCAGCCTAGAAGTGGCTGAAAAACTGTTTTTT
.,.,TRBV12-3/TRBV12-4,TRBJ1-1,CASSGSGPLQAFF,TGTGCCAGCAGTGGATCGGGGCCGCTTCAAGCTTTCTTT
many,.,TRBV4-1,TRBJ1-5,CASSRGPNQPQHF,TGTGCCAGCAGCCGGGGGCCCAATCAGCCCCAGCATTTT
.,TRBD2,TRBV20-1,TRBJ2-1,CSAARTSGGTEQFF,TGCAGTGCTGCCCGGACTAGCGGGGGGACGGAGCAGTTCTTC
.,.,TRBV7-2,TRBJ2-7,CASSPATEIYEQYF,TGTGCCAGCAGCCCTGCGACCGAAATCTACGAGCAGTACTTC
few,.,TRBV5-1,TRBJ2-2,CASSLDSNIPTGELFF,TGCGCCAGCAGCTTGGACTCCAACATTCCCACCGGGGAGCTGTTTTTT
few,TRBD1,TRBV28,TRBJ2-3,CASSLGSGGADTQYF,TGTGCCAGCAGTTTAGGATCAGGGGGAGCAGATACGCAGTATTTT
few,.,TRBV7-9,TRBJ1-2,CASSLGPLSTSDGFTF,TGTGCCAGCAGCCTGGGCCCCCTCTCTACCAGCGATGGCTTCACCTTC
few,.,TRBV12-3/TRBV12-4,TRBJ1-1,CASSYQYTEAFF,TGTGCCAGCAGTTATCAATACACTGAAGCTTTCTTT
.,.,TRBV2,TRBJ1-2,CASRDSNYPGYTF,TGTGCCAGCAGGGACTCTAATTACCCTGGCTACACCTTC
.,TRBD1,TRBV15,TRBJ1-5,CATSRDGQGKQPQHF,TGTGCCACCAGCAGAGATGGACAGGGCAAGCAGCCCCAGCATTTT
few,TRBD2,TRBV4-3,TRBJ2-7,CASSQETSVLTYEQYF,TGCGCCAGCAGCCAAGAGACTAGCGTATTAACCTACGAGCAGTACTTC
once,.,TRBV6-1,TRBJ2-7,CASSERSGAGYEQYF,TGTGCCAGCAGTGAAAGGAGCGGCGCAGGCTACGAGCAGTACTTC
.,TRBD1,TRBV6-2/TRBV6-3,TRBJ2-3,CASSYVDRGSTQYF,TGTGCCAGCAGTTACGTCGACAGGGGCAGTACGCAGTATTTT
.,TRBD2,TRBV20-1,TRBJ2-1,CSASSGGGESKQFF,TGCAGTGCTAGTTCTGGTGGGGGGGAATCAAAGCAGTTCTTC
.,.,TRBV4-1,TRBJ1-5,CASQKGQGVGNQPQHF,TGCGCCAGCCAAAAGGGGCAGGGAGTCGGAAATCAGCCCCAGCATTTT
many,.,TRBV7-2,TRBJ2-1,CASSIGQNNEQFF,TGTGCCAGCAGCATTGGACAGAACAATGAGCAGTTCTTC
.,.,TRBV20-1,TRBJ2-5,CSAQPRTAPWQETQYF,TGCAGTGCTCAACCCCGGACTGCCCCGTGGCAAGAGACCCAGTACTTC
.,.,TRBV2,TRBJ1-1,CASSDQGWAFF,TGTGCCAGCAGTGATCAGGGATGGGCTTTCTTT
.,.,TRBV19,TRBJ2-2,CASTTNTGELFF,TGTGCCAGTACCACCAACACCGGGGAGCTGTTTTTT
.,TRBD2,TRBV29-1,TRBJ2-2,CSTPGGGGELFF,TGCAGCACCCCTGGGGGGGGCGGGGAGCTGTTTTTT
few,.,TRBV7-9,TRBJ1-4,CASSRGGSNEKLFF,TGTGCCAGCAGCCGAGGTGGCTCTAATGAAAAACTGTTTTTT
few,TRBD1,TRBV6-1,TRBJ1-1,CASSRPGQNLNTEAFF,TGTGCCAGCAGTCGTCCGGGACAGAACTTGAACACTGAAGCTTTCTTT
.,.,TRBV11-2,TRBJ1-2,CASSPTTAQPYGYTF,TGTGCCAGCAGCCCAACGACAGCGCAACCCTATGGCTACACCTTC
.,.,TRBV7-2,TRBJ2-5,CAVINQETQYF,TGTGCCGTAATAAACCAAGAGACCCAGTACTTC
.,.,TRBV6-1,TRBJ1-5,CASSVTGFSNQPQHF,TGTGCCAGCAGTGTGACAGGTTTCAGCAATCAGCCCCAGCATTTT
once,TRBD1,TRBV9,TRBJ1-3,CASSPWTGTSGNTIYF,TGTGCCAGCAGCCCCTGGACAGGAACCTCTGGAAACACCATATATTTT
many,.,TRBV6-1,TRBJ1-5,CASSERYSNQPQHF,TGTGCCAGCAGTGAAAGGTATAGCAATCAGCCCCAGCATTTT
.,.,TRBV7-8,TRBJ2-7,CASSVGSQMAYEQYF,TGTGCCAGCAGCGTGGGGAGTCAGATGGCCTACGAGCAGTACTTC
.,.,TRBV5-4,TRBJ2-1,CASSLFPGNEQFF,TGTGCCAGCAGCTTGTTCCCAGGGAATGAGCAGTTCTTC
.,TRBD1,TRBV7-6,TRBJ2-3,CASSEDRGENTKYTDTQYF,TGTGCCAGCAGCGAAGACAGGGGGGAGAACACCAAGTACACAGATACGCAGTATTTT
many,TRBD1,TRBV7-2,TRBJ2-7,CASSPGQSSYEQYF,TGTGCCAGCAGCCCGGGACAGAGCTCCTACGAGCAGTACTTC
.,.,TRBV2,TRBJ1-2,CASRGDGVYGYTF,TGTGCCAGCAGAGGGGACGGAGTCTATGGCTACACCTTC